The rows below give T cell receptor beta chains drawn from one sample of a study of blood T cell repertoires in COVID-19. Generated by immunoSEQ multiplex PCR, the TCRdb table keeps only in-frame clones and is missing some. The repertoire holds hundreds of thousands of clones, roughly 90% seen once, with about a tenth in the top ten. Sequenced material: PBMCs or T cells enriched from blood (not recorded which). The receptors originated from a woman in her 30s who had recovered from COVID-19. Both conserved end residues are part of each CDR3. D genes are given only for firm matches. Clone size appears in some rows only: once, few, many, or a class for an expanded clone.

size,J,V,D,DNA,CDR3
few,TRBJ2-7,TRBV2,NA,TGTGCCAGCAGAAGCCAGGGCGTCCACGAGCAGTACTTC,CASRSQGVHEQYF
NA,TRBJ2-1,TRBV19,TRBD2,TGTGCCAGTAGTCCGGGACTAGCGGGAGGGTTTTACTACAATGAGCAGTTCTTC,CASSPGLAGGFYYNEQFF
NA,TRBJ2-7,TRBV9,TRBD1,TGTGCCAGCAGCACTACAGGGGGCTCCTACGAGCAGTACTTC,CASSTTGGSYEQYF
NA,TRBJ2-7,TRBV28,TRBD1,TGTGCCAGCAGTTTACCATCCGGGACAGGTCCCTACGAGCAGTACTTC,CASSLPSGTGPYEQYF
once,TRBJ2-1,TRBV18,NA,TGTGCCAGCTCACCACCGAGTGCTAGCGACCCAAACAATGAGCAGTTCTTC,CASSPPSASDPNNEQFF
few,TRBJ1-4,TRBV12-3/TRBV12-4,NA,TGTGCCAGCAGTTATCGGGATAATGAAAAACTGTTTTTT,CASSYRDNEKLFF
NA,TRBJ1-5,TRBV7-2,NA,TGTGCCAGCAGCTTAAATTCTGATCAGCCCCAGCATTTT,CASSLNSDQPQHF
NA,TRBJ1-2,TRBV29-1,NA,TGCAGCGTCCTCCGGGGGGATGGCTACACCTTC,CSVLRGDGYTF
NA,TRBJ1-1,TRBV6-5,TRBD1,TGTGCCAGCAGTTATGACAGGGGCGGTCACGAAGCTTTCTTT,CASSYDRGGHEAFF
NA,TRBJ1-2,TRBV2,NA,TGTGCCAGCAGCCCTGACGGGAGGGCTAACTATGGCTACACCTTC,CASSPDGRANYGYTF
few,TRBJ2-5,TRBV5-1,TRBD2,TGCGCCAGCAGCTTTACTAGCGAAGAGACCCAGTACTTC,CASSFTSEETQYF
NA,TRBJ1-5,TRBV19,NA,TGTGCCAGTAGTATATTTGGGCAGAGAAATCAGCCCCAGCATTTT,CASSIFGQRNQPQHF
NA,TRBJ2-7,TRBV6-5,NA,TGTGCCAGCAGTTACGGTCCGGGAGTGGGGGAGCAGTACTTC,CASSYGPGVGEQYF
NA,TRBJ2-1,TRBV10-2,NA,TGCGCCAGCATGGTAAACCCCCAGGCGGAGCAGTTCTTC,CASMVNPQAEQFF
few,TRBJ1-6,TRBV3-1/TRBV3-2,TRBD1,TGTGCCAGCAGCCAGACTGGACAGGGATTAAATTCACCCCTCCACTTT,CASSQTGQGLNSPLHF
NA,TRBJ2-3,TRBV9,TRBD2,TGTGCCAGCAGCGTAGAGCGGGCTAGCGGGAGATCAGATACGCAGTATTTT,CASSVERASGRSDTQYF
NA,TRBJ2-5,TRBV3-1/TRBV3-2,NA,TGTGCCAGCAGCCAAGATAGCCCCCCGAGGGAGACCCAGTACTTC,CASSQDSPPRETQYF
once,TRBJ1-3,TRBV28,NA,TGTGCCAGCAGTTTTTATTCTGGAAACACCATATATTTT,CASSFYSGNTIYF
NA,TRBJ1-5,TRBV10-2,TRBD1,TGCGCCAGCAGTGAGAGGAGGGACAGGGCCCGCCGGTTTCGGCCCCAGCATTTT,CASSERRDRARRFRPQHF
NA,TRBJ2-5,TRBV29-1,TRBD1,TGCAGCGTACCCCCCCGACAGGGCCCAGAGACCCAGTACTTC,CSVPPRQGPETQYF
NA,TRBJ1-6,TRBV7-9,NA,TGTGCCAGCAGCTTAGTCGACAGTAATAATTCACCCCTCCACTTT,CASSLVDSNNSPLHF
NA,TRBJ2-7,TRBV19,TRBD1,TGTGCCAGTAGTAGGGACAGGGCTTTATCCTACGAGCAGTACTTC,CASSRDRALSYEQYF
NA,TRBJ1-1,TRBV5-1,NA,TGCGCCAGCAGCTCCAGCTCCAGGTTTTCCCAGAACACTGAAGCTTTCTTT,CASSSSSRFSQNTEAFF
NA,TRBJ1-1,TRBV9,NA,TGTGCCAGCAGCGTAGGGGAGGGAGGTGGCACTGAAGCTTTCTTT,CASSVGEGGGTEAFF
NA,TRBJ1-3,TRBV19,NA,TGTGCCAGTAGTAGAGACGGTGACTCTGGAAACACCATATATTTT,CASSRDGDSGNTIYF
NA,TRBJ2-2,TRBV5-8,NA,TGTGCCAGCAGCACCGGAGGGGGGGCGTTAAGCACCGGGGAGCTGTTTTTT,CASSTGGGALSTGELFF
NA,TRBJ2-5,TRBV10-3,NA,TGTGCCATCGCTGGGACACAGTACCAAGAGACCCAGTACTTC,CAIAGTQYQETQYF
NA,TRBJ2-2,TRBV19,NA,TGTGCCAGTAGTATCTTCGACACCGGGGAGCTGTTTTTT,CASSIFDTGELFF
NA,TRBJ2-3,TRBV15,TRBD2,TGTGCCACCAGCAGGGGAGCGGGGAGATACACAGATACGCAGTATTTT,CATSRGAGRYTDTQYF